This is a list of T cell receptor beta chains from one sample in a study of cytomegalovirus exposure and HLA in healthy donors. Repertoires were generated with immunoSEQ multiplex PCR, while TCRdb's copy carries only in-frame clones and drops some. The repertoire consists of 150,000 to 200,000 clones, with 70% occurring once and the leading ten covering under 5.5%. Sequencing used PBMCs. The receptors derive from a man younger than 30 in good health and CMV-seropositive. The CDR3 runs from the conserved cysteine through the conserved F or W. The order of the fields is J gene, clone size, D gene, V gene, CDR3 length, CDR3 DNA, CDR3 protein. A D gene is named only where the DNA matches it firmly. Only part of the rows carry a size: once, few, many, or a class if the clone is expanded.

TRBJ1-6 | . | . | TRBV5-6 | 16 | TGTGCCAGCAACAAAATCGGGGAGGGGGATAATTCACCCCTCCACTTT | CASNKIGEGDNSPLHF
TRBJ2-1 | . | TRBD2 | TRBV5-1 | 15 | TGCGCCAGCAGACTGGGGACTAGCGGGGGGAATGAGCAGTTCTTC | CASRLGTSGGNEQFF
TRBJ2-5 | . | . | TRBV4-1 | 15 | TGCGCCAGCAGCCAATTAAGACAGGACGGCGAGACCCAGTACTTC | CASSQLRQDGETQYF
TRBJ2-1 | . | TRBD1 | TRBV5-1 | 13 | TGCGCCAGCAGCTGGGGACAGCTCAATGAGCAGTTCTTC | CASSWGQLNEQFF
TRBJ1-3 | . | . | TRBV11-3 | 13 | TGTGCCAGCAGCTTAGAAACTGGTGACACCATATATTTT | CASSLETGDTIYF
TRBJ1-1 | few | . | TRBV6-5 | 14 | TGTGCCAGCAGTAGGTTGGGGGGGAACACTGAAGCTTTCTTT | CASSRLGGNTEAFF
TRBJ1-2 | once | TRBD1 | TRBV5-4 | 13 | TGTGCCAGCAGCTTCGACAGGGACAATGGCTACACCTTC | CASSFDRDNGYTF
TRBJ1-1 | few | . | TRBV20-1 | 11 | TGCAGTGCAATCGACAGGCCTGAAGCTTTCTTT | CSAIDRPEAFF
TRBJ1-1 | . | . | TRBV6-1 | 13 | TGTGCCAGCAGGGGGAGATTTGACACTGAAGCTTTCTTT | CASRGRFDTEAFF
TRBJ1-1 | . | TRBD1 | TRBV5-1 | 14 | TGCGCCAGCAGTTCACAGGGGGGGAACACTGAAGCTTTCTTT | CASSSQGGNTEAFF
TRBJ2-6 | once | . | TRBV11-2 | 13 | TGTGCCAGCAGCCGAGGGGGGGCCAACGTCCTGACTTTC | CASSRGGANVLTF
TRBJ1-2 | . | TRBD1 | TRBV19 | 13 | TGTGCCACACGACAGGGAGGAGGATATGGCTACACCTTC | CATRQGGGYGYTF
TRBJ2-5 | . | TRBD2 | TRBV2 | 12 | TGTGCCAGCAGTGGGGGGGGAGAGACCCAGTACTTC | CASSGGGETQYF
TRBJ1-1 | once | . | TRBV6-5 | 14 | TGTGCCAGCAGTTACTCGACGGGGAACACTGAAGCTTTCTTT | CASSYSTGNTEAFF
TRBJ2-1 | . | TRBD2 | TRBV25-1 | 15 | TGTGCCAGCAATGGGCTAGCGGGAGTGAGCGATGAGCAGTTCTTC | CASNGLAGVSDEQFF
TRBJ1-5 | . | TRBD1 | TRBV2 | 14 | TGTGCCAGCAGTGCGGGACAGCTTAATCAGCCCCAGCATTTT | CASSAGQLNQPQHF
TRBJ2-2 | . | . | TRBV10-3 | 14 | TGTGCCATCTCCCCCGGAGGGAACACCGGGGAGCTGTTTTTT | CAISPGGNTGELFF
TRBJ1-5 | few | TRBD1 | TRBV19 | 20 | TGTGCCAGTAGTATAGATCGACAGGGGTACCGGTATATTAGCAATCAGCCCCAGCATTTT | CASSIDRQGYRYISNQPQHF
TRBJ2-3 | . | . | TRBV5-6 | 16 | TGTGCCAGCAGCGACGAGTCTGGGCTTAGCACAGATACGCAGTATTTT | CASSDESGLSTDTQYF
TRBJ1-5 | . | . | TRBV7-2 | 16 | TGTGCCAGCAGCCTGGGAAGCAGGGTAAGCAATCAGCCCCAGCATTTT | CASSLGSRVSNQPQHF
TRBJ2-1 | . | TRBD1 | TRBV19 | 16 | TGTGCCAGTAGTATAGTAACCGGGACAGGCGCTGGTGAGCAGTTCTTC | CASSIVTGTGAGEQFF
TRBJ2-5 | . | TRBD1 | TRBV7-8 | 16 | TGTGCCAGCAGCGAAATGGGACAGGGGTCGGGAGAGACCCAGTACTTC | CASSEMGQGSGETQYF
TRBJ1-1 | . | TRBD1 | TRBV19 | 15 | TGTGCCAGTAGTGCACAGGACAGGGCGAACACTGAAGCTTTCTTT | CASSAQDRANTEAFF
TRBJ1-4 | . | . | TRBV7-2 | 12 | TGTGCCAGCTCCGGGGTGGGTGAAAAACTGTTTTTT | CASSGVGEKLFF
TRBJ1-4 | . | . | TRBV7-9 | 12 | TGTGCCAGCAGCCCCCCGGGTGGTAAACTGTTTTTT | CASSPPGGKLFF
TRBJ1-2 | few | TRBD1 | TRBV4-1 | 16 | TGCGCCAGCAGCCAAGAATCCGGGACAGGGAGGTATGGCTACACCTTC | CASSQESGTGRYGYTF
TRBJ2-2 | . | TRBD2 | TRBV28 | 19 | TGTGCCAGCAGTTTAGATCGACTAGCGGGGGGCGCGAACACCGGGGAGCTGTTTTTT | CASSLDRLAGGANTGELFF
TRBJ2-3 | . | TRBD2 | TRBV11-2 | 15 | TGTGCCAGCAGCCAATTAGCGGGAGGGACAGATACGCAGTATTTT | CASSQLAGGTDTQYF